The T cell receptor (beta chain) described here comes from a study of CD8 T cells in ankylosing spondylitis. Findings and limits, study-wide: The disease-linked clones had a CD8+ phenotype and low blood frequencies.

TCRdb ran MiXCR on the 5' RACE reads and lists one entry per CDR3 protein. The profile shows approximately 240,000 distinct CDR3 sequences, 20% to 30% of them singletons. This clonotype was picked up many times. Its antigen is undetermined. This CDR3 comprises 10 residues. CDR1 and CDR2 (germline): MDHEN, SYDVKM. V lost 7 bases to trimming and J lost 4 bases, with 2 bases between them. The J gene is TRBJ1-5, the V gene TRBV28; D remains unclear. The source is a male donor with ankylosing spondylitis or in good health (not recorded which). Sequenced input: blood, either unsorted or a sorted T cell fraction (not recorded which). CDR3 protein: CASNNQPQHF. DNA for the CDR3: TGTGCCAGCAATAATCAGCCCCAGCATTTT.